The T cell receptor beta chain described here comes from a study of cytomegalovirus exposure and HLA in healthy donors. This CDR3 comprises 12 residues. The V end lost 6 bases, the J end lost 7 bases, and 7 bases lay between the germline ends. The germline V gene encodes CDR1 MNHNS and CDR2 SASEGT. The PCR was carried out with 60 Vbeta primers and 13 Jbeta primers. Sequencing was performed with immunoSEQ multiplex PCR; in TCRdb, only in-frame clones are kept and a portion is missing. The sample contains some 190,000 clones, 79% of which appear only once. Sequencing was carried out using PBMCs. The rearrangement uses TRBV6-1 and TRBJ1-6; TRBD1 might be the D (5 bases). This TCR was recovered from a woman aged 18-29 years in good health and CMV-seronegative. The CDR3 nucleotides are TGTGCCAGCAGCGCAGGGAATTCACCCCTCCACTTT. Translated: CASSAGNSPLHF.